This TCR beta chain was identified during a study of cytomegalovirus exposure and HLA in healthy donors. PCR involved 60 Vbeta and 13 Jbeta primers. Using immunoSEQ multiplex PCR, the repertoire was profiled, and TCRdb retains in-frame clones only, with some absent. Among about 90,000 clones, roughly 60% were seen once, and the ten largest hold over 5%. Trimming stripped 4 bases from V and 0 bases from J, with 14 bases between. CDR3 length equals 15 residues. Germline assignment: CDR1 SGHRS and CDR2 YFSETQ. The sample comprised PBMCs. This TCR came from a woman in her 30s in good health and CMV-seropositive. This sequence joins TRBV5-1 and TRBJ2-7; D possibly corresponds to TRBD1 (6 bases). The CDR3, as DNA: TGCGCCAGCAGCCAACTCGGACAGACCTCCTACGAGCAGTACTTC. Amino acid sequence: CASSQLGQTSYEQYF.